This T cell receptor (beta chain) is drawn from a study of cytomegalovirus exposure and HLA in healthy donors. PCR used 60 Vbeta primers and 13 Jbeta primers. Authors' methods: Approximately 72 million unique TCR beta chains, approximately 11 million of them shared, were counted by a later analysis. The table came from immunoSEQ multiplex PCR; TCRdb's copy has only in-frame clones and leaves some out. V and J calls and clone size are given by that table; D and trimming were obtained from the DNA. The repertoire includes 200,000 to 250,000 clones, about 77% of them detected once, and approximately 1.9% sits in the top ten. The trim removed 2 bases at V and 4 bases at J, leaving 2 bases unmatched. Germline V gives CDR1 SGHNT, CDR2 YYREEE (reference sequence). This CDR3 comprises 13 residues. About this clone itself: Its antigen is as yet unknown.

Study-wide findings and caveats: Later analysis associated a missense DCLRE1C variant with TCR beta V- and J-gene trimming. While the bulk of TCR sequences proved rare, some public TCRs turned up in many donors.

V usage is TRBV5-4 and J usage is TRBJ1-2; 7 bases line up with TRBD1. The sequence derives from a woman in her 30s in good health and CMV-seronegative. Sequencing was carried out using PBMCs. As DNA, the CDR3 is TGTGCCAGCAGCTTAGACAGGGCCTATGGCTACACCTTC. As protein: CASSLDRAYGYTF.